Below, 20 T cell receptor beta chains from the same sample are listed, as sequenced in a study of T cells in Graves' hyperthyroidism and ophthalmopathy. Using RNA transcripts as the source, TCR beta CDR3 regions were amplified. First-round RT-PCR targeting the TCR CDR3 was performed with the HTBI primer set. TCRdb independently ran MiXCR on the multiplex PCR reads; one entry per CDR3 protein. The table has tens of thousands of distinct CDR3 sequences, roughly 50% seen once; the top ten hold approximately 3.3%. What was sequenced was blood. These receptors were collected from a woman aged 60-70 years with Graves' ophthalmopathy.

CDR3 sequence: CASSRTGVEGQPQYF. CDR3 DNA: TGTGCCAGCAGCCGCACAGGGGTTGAGGGTCAGCCCCAGTACTTC. This chain connects TRBV7-2 to TRBJ2-5; 7 nucleotides align to TRBD1. Germline lookup yields CDR1 SGHTA and CDR2 FQGNSA. V lost 5 bases and J lost 9; bases outside the gene matches: 15. There are 15 residues in the CDR3. Full variable domain (rest looked up from reference TRBV7-2 and TRBJ2-5): GAGVSQSPSNKVTEKGKDVELRCDPISGHTALYWYRQSLGQGLEFLIYFQGNSAPDKSGLPSDRFSAERTGGSVSTLTIQRTQQEDSAVYLCASSRTGVEGQPQYFGPGTRLLVL.

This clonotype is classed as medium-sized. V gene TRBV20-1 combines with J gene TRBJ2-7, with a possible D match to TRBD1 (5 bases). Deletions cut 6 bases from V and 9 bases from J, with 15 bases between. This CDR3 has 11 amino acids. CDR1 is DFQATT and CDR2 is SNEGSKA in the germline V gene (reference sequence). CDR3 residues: CSATTQDGQYF. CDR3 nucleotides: TGCAGTGCCACCACACAGGACGGGCAGTACTTC.

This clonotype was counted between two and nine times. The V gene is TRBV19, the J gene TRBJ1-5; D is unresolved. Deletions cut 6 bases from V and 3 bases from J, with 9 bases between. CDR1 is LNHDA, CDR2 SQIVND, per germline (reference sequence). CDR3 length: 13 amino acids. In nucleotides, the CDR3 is TGTGCCAGTAGGTCGGAGGACAATCAGCCCCAGCATTTT. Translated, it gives CASRSEDNQPQHF.

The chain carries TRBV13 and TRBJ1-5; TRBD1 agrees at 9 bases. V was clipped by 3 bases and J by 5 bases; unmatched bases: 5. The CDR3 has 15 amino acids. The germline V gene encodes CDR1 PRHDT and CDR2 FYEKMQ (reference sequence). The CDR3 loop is CASSFGQGYHQPQHF. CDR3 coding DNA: TGTGCCAGCAGCTTCGGACAGGGGTATCATCAGCCCCAGCATTTT.

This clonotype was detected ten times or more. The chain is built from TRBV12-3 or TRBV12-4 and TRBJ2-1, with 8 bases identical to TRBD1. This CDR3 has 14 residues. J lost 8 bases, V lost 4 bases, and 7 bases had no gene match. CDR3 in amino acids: CASSWYYRGYEQFF. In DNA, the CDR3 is TGTGCCAGCAGTTGGTATTACAGGGGGTATGAGCAGTTCTTC.

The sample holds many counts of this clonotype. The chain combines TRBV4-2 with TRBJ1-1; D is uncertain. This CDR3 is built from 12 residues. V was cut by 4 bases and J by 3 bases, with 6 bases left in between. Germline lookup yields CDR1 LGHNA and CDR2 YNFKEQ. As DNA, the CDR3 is TGTGCCAGCAGCCTCTTGGACACTGAAGCTTTCTTT. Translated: CASSLLDTEAFF.

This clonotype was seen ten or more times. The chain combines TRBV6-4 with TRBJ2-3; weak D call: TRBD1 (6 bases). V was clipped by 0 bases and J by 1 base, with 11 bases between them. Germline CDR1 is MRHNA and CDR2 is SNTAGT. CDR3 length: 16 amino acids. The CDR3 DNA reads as TGTGCCAGCAGTGACTCCGCAGGGGACGGCACAGATACGCAGTATTTT. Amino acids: CASSDSAGDGTDTQYF.

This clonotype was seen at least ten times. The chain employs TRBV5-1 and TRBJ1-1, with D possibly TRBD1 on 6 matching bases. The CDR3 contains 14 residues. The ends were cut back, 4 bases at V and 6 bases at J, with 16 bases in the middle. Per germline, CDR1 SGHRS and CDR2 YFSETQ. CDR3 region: CASSTGTPGAEAFF. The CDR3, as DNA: TGCGCCAGCAGCACAGGGACTCCGGGGGCTGAAGCTTTCTTT. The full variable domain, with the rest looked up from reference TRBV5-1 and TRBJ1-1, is KAGVTQTPRYLIKTRGQQVTLSCSPISGHRSVSWYQQTPGQGLQFLFEYFSETQRNKGNFPGRFSGRQFSNSRSEMNVSTLELGDSALYLCASSTGTPGAEAFFGQGTRLTVV.

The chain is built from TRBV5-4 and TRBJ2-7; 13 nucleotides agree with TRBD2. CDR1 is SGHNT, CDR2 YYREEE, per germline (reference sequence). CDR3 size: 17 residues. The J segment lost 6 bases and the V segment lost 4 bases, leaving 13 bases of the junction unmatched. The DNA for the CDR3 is TGTGCCAGCAGCGCCAACAGGGGGACTAGCGGGAAATCCGAGCAGTACTTC. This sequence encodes CASSANRGTSGKSEQYF.

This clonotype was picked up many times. The CDR3 reads CASSSLYAAGSTNEKLFF. The CDR3 coding sequence is TGTGCCAGCAGCTCACTATATGCGGCAGGTTCAACTAATGAAAAACTGTTTTTT. This sequence joins TRBV7-2 and TRBJ1-4; no firm D call. Per germline, CDR1 SGHTA and CDR2 FQGNSA. V gave up 4 bases and J gave up 0 bases, with 18 bases separating them. The CDR3 runs 18 residues.

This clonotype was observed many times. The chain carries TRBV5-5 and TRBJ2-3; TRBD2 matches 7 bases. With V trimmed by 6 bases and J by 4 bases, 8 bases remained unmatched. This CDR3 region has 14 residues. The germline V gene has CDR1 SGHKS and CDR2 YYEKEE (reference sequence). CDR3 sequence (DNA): TGTGCCAGCATTGCGGGGGATTTCCCAGATACGCAGTATTTT. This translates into CASIAGDFPDTQYF.

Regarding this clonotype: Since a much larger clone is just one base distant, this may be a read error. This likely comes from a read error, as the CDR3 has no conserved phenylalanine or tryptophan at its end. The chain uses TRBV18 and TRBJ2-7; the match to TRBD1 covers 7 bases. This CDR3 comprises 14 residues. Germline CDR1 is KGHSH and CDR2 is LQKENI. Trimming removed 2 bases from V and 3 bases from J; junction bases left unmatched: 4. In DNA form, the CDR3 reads TGTGCCAGCTCACCAAAGGGGGACAGCTACGAGCAGTACCTC. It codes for CASSPKGDSYEQYL.

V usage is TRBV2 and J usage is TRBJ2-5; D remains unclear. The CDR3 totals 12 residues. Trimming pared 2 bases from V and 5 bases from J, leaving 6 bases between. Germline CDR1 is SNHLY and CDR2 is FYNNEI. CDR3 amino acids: CASSEIAETQYF. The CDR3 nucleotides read TGTGCCAGCAGTGAAATCGCGGAGACCCAGTACTTC.

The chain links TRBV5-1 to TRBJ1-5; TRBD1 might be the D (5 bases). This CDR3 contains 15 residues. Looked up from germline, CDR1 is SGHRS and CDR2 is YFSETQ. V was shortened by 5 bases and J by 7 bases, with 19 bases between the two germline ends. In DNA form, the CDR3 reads TGCGCCAGCAGTCCGGGACGTCAAGTGAGACAGCCCCAGCATTTT. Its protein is CASSPGRQVRQPQHF.

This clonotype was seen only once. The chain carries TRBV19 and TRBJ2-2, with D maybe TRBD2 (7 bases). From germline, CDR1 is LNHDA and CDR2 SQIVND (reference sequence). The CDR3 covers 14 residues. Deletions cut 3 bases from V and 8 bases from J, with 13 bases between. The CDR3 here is CASSIAGAGGELFF. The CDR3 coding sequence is TGTGCCAGTAGTATTGCGGGGGCTGGTGGGGAGCTGTTTTTT.

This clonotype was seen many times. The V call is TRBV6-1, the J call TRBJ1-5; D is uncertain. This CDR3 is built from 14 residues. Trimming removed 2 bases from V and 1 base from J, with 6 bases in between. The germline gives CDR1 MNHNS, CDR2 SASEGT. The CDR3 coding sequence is TGTGCCAGCAGTGAAAGGCAGAGCAATCAGCCCCAGCATTTT. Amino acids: CASSERQSNQPQHF.

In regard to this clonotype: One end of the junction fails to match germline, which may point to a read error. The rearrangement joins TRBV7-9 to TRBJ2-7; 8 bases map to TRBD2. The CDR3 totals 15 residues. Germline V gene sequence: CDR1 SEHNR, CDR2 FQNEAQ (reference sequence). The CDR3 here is CASNLAGTGSYEQYF. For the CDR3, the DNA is TGTGCCAGCAACTTAGCGGGGACTGGGAGCTACGAGCAGTACTTC.

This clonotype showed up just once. CDR3 sequence reads: CASSHLPQGSGTEAFF. The CDR3 bases are TGTGCCAGCAGCCACCTACCACAGGGGTCAGGGACTGAAGCTTTCTTT. V gene TRBV14 combines with J gene TRBJ1-1; 7 bases are a match to TRBD1. The germline V gene has CDR1 SGHDN and CDR2 FVKESK. The CDR3 is 16 amino acids. With 3 bases clipped from V and 5 bases from J, the junction kept 12 bases outside the gene matches. The complete variable domain, with remaining parts taken from reference TRBV14 and TRBJ1-1, reads EAGVTQFPSHSVIEKGQTVTLRCDPISGHDNLYWYRRVMGKEIKFLLHFVKESKQDESGMPNNRFLAERTGGTYSTLKVQPAELEDSGVYFCASSHLPQGSGTEAFFGQGTRLTVV.

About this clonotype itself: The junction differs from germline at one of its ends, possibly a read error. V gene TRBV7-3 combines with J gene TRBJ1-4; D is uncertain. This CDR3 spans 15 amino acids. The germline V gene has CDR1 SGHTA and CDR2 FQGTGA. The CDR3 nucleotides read TGTGCCAGCAGCGTAACGTTAAGCTACAATGAAAAACTGTTTTTT. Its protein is CASSVTLSYNEKLFF.

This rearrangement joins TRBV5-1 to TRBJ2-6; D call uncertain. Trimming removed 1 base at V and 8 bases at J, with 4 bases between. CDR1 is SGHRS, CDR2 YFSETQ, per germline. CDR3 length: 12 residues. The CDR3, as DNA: TGCGCCAGCAGCTTGAGTACCAACGTCCTGACTTTC. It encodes CASSLSTNVLTF.